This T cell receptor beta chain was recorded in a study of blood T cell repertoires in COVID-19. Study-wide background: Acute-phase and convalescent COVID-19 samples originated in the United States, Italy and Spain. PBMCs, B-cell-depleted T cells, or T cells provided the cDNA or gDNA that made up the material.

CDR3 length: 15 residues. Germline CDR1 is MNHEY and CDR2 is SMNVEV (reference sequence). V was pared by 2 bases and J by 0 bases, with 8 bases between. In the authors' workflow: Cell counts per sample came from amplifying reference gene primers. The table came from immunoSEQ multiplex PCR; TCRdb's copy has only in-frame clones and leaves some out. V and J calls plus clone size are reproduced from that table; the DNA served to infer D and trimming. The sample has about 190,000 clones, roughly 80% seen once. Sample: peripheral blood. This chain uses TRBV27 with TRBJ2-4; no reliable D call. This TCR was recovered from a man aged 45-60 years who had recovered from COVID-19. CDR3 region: CASSLTVLAKNIQYF. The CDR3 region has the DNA TGTGCCAGCAGTTTAACAGTACTAGCCAAAAACATTCAGTACTTC.